Each of the 24 T cell receptor beta chains below was sequenced from the same sample in a study of a mutant IDH1 vaccine in newly diagnosed glioma. Sequencing used immunoSEQ multiplex PCR; TCRdb keeps in-frame clones, though not all of them. This table holds some 60,000 clones, 75% to 90% found once. Time point indicated: week 47, end of study. It was 300 ug of mutant IDH1 20-mer peptide that made up each vaccine dose, given with topical imiquimod. For these TCRs, the target antigens are not known. The input for sequencing was PBMCs, taken from a glioma patient whose treatment included an IDH1 peptide vaccine. Receptors originate from a woman aged 45-59 years with glioma.

The genes are TRBV19 and TRBJ1-2, with a tentative D call TRBD1 (5 bases). Germline CDR1 is LNHDA and CDR2 is SQIVND (reference sequence). The CDR3 runs 15 residues. Deletions cut 7 bases from V and 9 bases from J, with 24 bases between. Here the CDR3 DNA reads TGTGCCAGTAACCCCTCCGGGACGGCTCCTATAAGCTACACCTTC. Translated: CASNPSGTAPISYTF.

The rearrangement joins TRBV9 to TRBJ2-7, with TRBD2 matching 8 bases. There are 13 residues in the CDR3. V lost 4 bases, J lost 4 bases, and 4 bases stayed unmatched. The germline V gene encodes CDR1 SGDLS and CDR2 YYNGEE. The CDR3 DNA reads TGTGCCAGCAGCCCGGGGACTAGTTACGAGCAGTACTTC. It specifies CASSPGTSYEQYF.

The chain is built from TRBV28 and TRBJ1-2; maybe TRBD1 (5 bases). CDR1 and CDR2 from the germline V gene are MDHEN and SYDVKM. The CDR3 length is 13 residues. V lost 6 bases, J lost 4 bases, and 12 bases lay in between. The CDR3 region is CASSRTSTYGYTF. CDR3 nucleotide sequence: TGTGCCAGCAGCCGGACATCTACCTATGGCTACACCTTC.

The CDR3 loop reads CASSSLFEFSTDTQYF. The CDR3 DNA reads TGTGCCAGCAGCTCCCTGTTCGAGTTTAGCACAGATACGCAGTATTTT. The chain uses TRBV5-6 and TRBJ2-3; D unclear. V gave up 3 bases and J gave up 0 bases, with 14 bases separating them. The germline gives CDR1 SGHDT, CDR2 YYEEEE. The CDR3 is made up of 16 amino acids.

The chain joins TRBV7-8 to TRBJ1-1, with a tentative D call TRBD1 (6 bases). CDR1 and CDR2 from the germline V gene are SGHVS and FQNEAQ. The CDR3 runs to 14 residues. Trimming shortened V by 1 base and J by 4 bases, and 10 bases separated the two germline ends. In DNA, the CDR3 is TGTGCCAGCAGCTTAGTACAGGGTGGCACTGAAGCTTTCTTT. Translation: CASSLVQGGTEAFF.

This chain connects TRBV5-1 to TRBJ2-5; 15 nucleotides line up with TRBD2. Germline CDR1 is SGHRS and CDR2 is YFSETQ. V was clipped by 0 bases and J by 3 bases; unmatched bases: 6. The CDR3 totals 18 residues. This chain's CDR3 is CASSLARGLAGGKETQYF. Written as DNA, the CDR3 is TGCGCCAGCAGCTTGGCTCGGGGACTAGCGGGGGGAAAAGAGACCCAGTACTTC.

DNA for the CDR3: TGTGCCAGCAGTGACCGGACAGGGAGAGAGGGCTACGAGCAGTACTTC. Its protein is CASSDRTGREGYEQYF. This chain uses TRBV6-1 with TRBJ2-7, with 8 nucleotides matching TRBD1. Per the germline V gene, CDR1 is MNHNS and CDR2 is SASEGT. The V segment lost 3 bases and the J segment 3 bases; nucleotides outside the gene matches: 10. This CDR3 region has 16 residues.

The chain carries TRBV2 and TRBJ1-5; D may be TRBD1 (5 bases). Trimming left V 6 bases short and J 4 bases short, with 7 bases between. Germline lookup yields CDR1 SNHLY and CDR2 FYNNEI. The CDR3 is 12 residues long. CDR3 amino acids: CASRTANQPQHF. The CDR3 DNA reads as TGTGCCAGCAGGACAGCTAATCAGCCCCAGCATTTT.

This clone has only a few counts. The rearrangement joins TRBV4-2 to TRBJ1-1, with a weak D call TRBD1 (6 bases). The germline V and J ends were trimmed by 3 bases and 12 bases, with 14 bases remaining between them. Looked up from germline, CDR1 is LGHNA and CDR2 is YNFKEQ. The CDR3 has 12 amino acids. DNA of the CDR3: TGTGCCAGCAGCCAGGACAGCCTTTACCCTTTCTTT. This codes for CASSQDSLYPFF.

The J gene is TRBJ2-1, the V gene TRBV7-9; TRBD1 matches at 10 bases. V lost 5 bases, J lost 6 bases, and 7 bases stayed unmatched. CDR3 length equals 15 residues. Germline V gene data show CDR1 as SEHNR and CDR2 as FQNEAQ (reference sequence). CDR3 loop: CASSPFRTGGNEQFF. CDR3 coding DNA: TGTGCCAGCAGCCCCTTCAGGACAGGGGGCAATGAGCAGTTCTTC.

The chain employs TRBV2 and TRBJ1-2; D is uncertain. The CDR3 contains 13 residues. V was pared by 6 bases and J by 8 bases, with 16 bases between. Germline CDR1 and CDR2: SNHLY and FYNNEI. The CDR3 loop reads CASSPGPGEGYTF. The CDR3 region has the DNA TGTGCCAGCAGCCCGGGCCCTGGAGAAGGCTACACCTTC. Filled out from reference TRBV2 and TRBJ1-2, the complete variable domain reads EPEVTQTPSHQVTQMGQEVILRCVPISNHLYFYWYRQILGQKVEFLVSFYNNEISEKSEIFDDQFSVERPDGSNFTLKIRSTKLEDSAMYFCASSPGPGEGYTFGSGTRLTVV.

Worth noting for this clone: Germline is not matched at one junction end, which may reflect a read error. This chain links TRBV29-1 with TRBJ2-7; D call uncertain. Germline V gene lookup returns CDR1 SQVTM and CDR2 ANQGSEA. The CDR3 has 15 residues. The DNA for the CDR3 is TGCAGCGTAGAAGGCTTGGCAGGTAACTCCTACGAGCAGTACTTC. It codes for CSVEGLAGNSYEQYF.

The gene calls are TRBV19 and TRBJ1-6; TRBD1 might be the D (5 bases). Germline loops: CDR1 LNHDA, CDR2 SQIVND (reference sequence). The length of the CDR3 is 22 residues. V was trimmed by 0 bases and J by 0 bases, leaving 24 bases between them. The CDR3 spells CASSIDLYWGTEHSSYNSPLHF. The CDR3 region has the DNA TGTGCCAGTAGTATAGATCTATATTGGGGGACGGAGCATAGCTCCTATAATTCACCCCTCCACTTT. The full variable domain, completed using reference TRBV19 and TRBJ1-6, is DGGITQSPKYLFRKEGQNVTLSCEQNLNHDAMYWYRQDPGQGLRLIYYSQIVNDFQKGDIAEGYSVSREKKESFPLTVTSAQKNPTAFYLCASSIDLYWGTEHSSYNSPLHFGNGTRLTVT.

This clone was seen just once. This chain connects TRBV29-1 to TRBJ2-5; 7 bases fit TRBD1. Germline V gives CDR1 SQVTM, CDR2 ANQGSEA. This CDR3 has 12 amino acids. The J segment lost 0 bases and the V segment lost 6 bases, leaving 1 base of the junction unmatched. The CDR3 spells CSVTGDQETQYF. CDR3 DNA sequence: TGCAGCGTCACAGGGGACCAAGAGACCCAGTACTTC.

This chain uses TRBV19 with TRBJ1-1; TRBD1 is a possible D gene (5 bases). V was cut by 7 bases and J by 1 base, with 16 bases left in between. This CDR3 is 15 amino acids long. Germline V lookup: CDR1 LNHDA, CDR2 SQIVND (reference sequence). CDR3 region: CASIPTGTGNTEAFF. DNA of the CDR3: TGTGCCAGTATACCCACCGGGACGGGGAACACTGAAGCTTTCTTT.

This clone occurred once. The rearrangement joins TRBV28 to TRBJ2-3; maybe TRBD1 (5 bases). The CDR3 runs 13 residues. V lost 6 bases and J lost 5, with 12 bases in between. Germline-derived CDR1 and CDR2 are MDHEN and SYDVKM. The CDR3 sequence is CASRTGQGDTQYF. The CDR3 DNA is TGTGCCAGCAGAACAGGCCAGGGAGATACGCAGTATTTT.

The chain has TRBV10-3 and TRBJ1-6; D not resolved. Trimming stripped 6 bases from V and 6 bases from J, with 6 bases between. Germline values: CDR1 ENHRY, CDR2 SYGVKD. This CDR3 contains 12 residues. The CDR3 nucleotides read TGTGCCATCAGGGACGGTAATTCACCCCTCCACTTT. This encodes CAIRDGNSPLHF.

The chain links TRBV30 to TRBJ2-1, with TRBD2 identical over 13 bases. Germline CDR1 GTSNPN, CDR2 SVGIG (reference sequence). The trim removed 5 bases at V and 4 bases at J, leaving 20 bases unmatched. CDR3 length: 20 amino acids. CDR3 amino acids: CAWGGSSGLAGALEYNEQFF. The CDR3, as DNA: TGTGCCTGGGGGGGTTCTTCAGGACTAGCGGGGGCCCTTGAATACAATGAGCAGTTCTTC. Supplemented by reference TRBV30 and TRBJ2-1, the full variable domain reads SQTIHQWPATLVQPVGSPLSLECTVEGTSNPNLYWYRQAAGRGLQLLFYSVGIGQISSEVPQNLSASRPQDRQFILSSKKLLLSDSGFYLCAWGGSSGLAGALEYNEQFFGPGTRLTVL.

This chain uses TRBV4-3 with TRBJ2-5; 8 nucleotides agree with TRBD2. V lost 1 base, J lost 4 bases, and 5 bases stayed unmatched. This CDR3 spans 15 amino acids. The germline CDR1 and CDR2 sequences are LGHNA and YSLEER. The CDR3 loop is CASSQAGGPGETQYF. The CDR3 nucleotides are TGCGCCAGCAGCCAAGCGGGGGGGCCGGGAGAGACCCAGTACTTC.

The gene calls are TRBV7-3 and TRBJ2-6; D unclear. V was cut by 0 bases and J by 0 bases, with 6 bases left in between. This CDR3 spans 16 amino acids. The V gene's germline CDR1 is SGHTA and CDR2 FQGTGA. As DNA, the CDR3 is TGTGCCAGCAGCTTAACGCGGCCCTCTGGGGCCAACGTCCTGACTTTC. Its translation: CASSLTRPSGANVLTF.

The chain joins TRBV6-1 to TRBJ1-2; possible D gene TRBD1, 6 bases. The V gene's germline CDR1 is MNHNS and CDR2 SASEGT. V lost 4 bases and J lost 2, with 11 bases in between. This CDR3 region has 14 residues. CDR3: CASSVLGQNYGYTF. The CDR3 DNA is TGTGCCAGCAGTGTGTTAGGACAGAACTATGGCTACACCTTC.

The genes are TRBV6-5 and TRBJ2-7; D could derive from TRBD1 or TRBD2 (5 bases each). The germline gives CDR1 MNHEY, CDR2 SVGAGI. V shed 0 bases and J shed 3 bases, with 12 bases lying between them. The CDR3 consists of 15 residues. CDR3 sequence: CASSYSRVQGYEQYF. CDR3 DNA: TGTGCCAGCAGTTACTCGAGGGTTCAGGGCTACGAGCAGTACTTC.

The rearrangement uses TRBV4-3 and TRBJ1-2; D is perhaps TRBD1 (5 bases). Germline V gene data show CDR1 as LGHNA and CDR2 as YSLEER. V was cut by 5 bases and J by 4 bases, with 14 bases left in between. The CDR3 loop spans 14 amino acids. The CDR3 here is CASSSRDGPYGYTF. CDR3 in DNA: TGCGCCAGCAGCTCACGGGACGGCCCCTATGGCTACACCTTC.

V usage is TRBV5-1 and J usage is TRBJ1-1; 10 bases line up with TRBD1. This CDR3 spans 16 amino acids. With 4 bases clipped from V and 4 bases from J, the junction kept 10 bases outside the gene matches. From germline, CDR1 is SGHRS and CDR2 YFSETQ. The CDR3 loop is CASSPSTGGAGTEAFF. The CDR3 DNA reads as TGCGCCAGCAGCCCCTCGACAGGGGGCGCTGGCACTGAAGCTTTCTTT.